This T cell receptor beta chain was found in a study of T cell responses to AZD1222 COVID-19 vaccine. Sequencing used immunoSEQ multiplex PCR; TCRdb keeps in-frame clones, though not all of them. Altogether around 94,000 clones are present, roughly 85% being singletons, with the ten largest covering roughly 4.7%. Source: peripheral blood, taken 28 days after the second AZD1222 dose. The clonotype comes from an adult who received the AZD1222 COVID-19 vaccine.

This CDR3 is CASSATRGTVSGNTIYF. The CDR3 nucleotides are TGTGCCAGCAGTGCTACCCGGGGGACAGTCTCTGGAAACACCATATATTTT. The chain carries TRBV6-1 and TRBJ1-3; 7 bases map to TRBD1. CDR3 size: 17 residues. V dropped 4 bases and J dropped 0; count of bases not matched to a gene: 9. Germline V lookup: CDR1 MNHNS, CDR2 SASEGT.